The present TCR gamma chain was sequenced within a study of γδ T cells in repeated Plasmodium falciparum infection. Study-wide background: Over about 640 days, donors received four mosquito-bite P. falciparum NF54 infections. General study results and limits: One small rural Malian village, predominantly a single ethnic group, supplied the cohort. Vdelta2-negative gammadelta repertoires appeared less diverse and less shared in Malian than Australian children.

This clone has ten or more counts. Its antigen is as yet unknown. TCRdb redid the clone calls on the multiplex PCR reads with CATT. Of roughly 24,000 gamma-chain clones listed, around 3% were seen once; the top ten hold 30% to 35%. Germline V lookup: CDR1 EGSNGY, CDR2 YDSYNSKV. After removal of 0 bases from V and 0 bases from J, the junction contained 10 bases not matched to a gene. This CDR3 has 18 amino acids. Flow sorting of PBMC yielded separate Vgamma9/Vdelta2+ and Vdelta2-negative gammadelta T cell populations for bulk repertoire analysis. The TCR sequence derives from a pool of human donors (malaria-infected and uninfected, not separated). The chain combines TRGV2 with TRGJP2. Sequencing was carried out using gamma-delta T cells from blood. The CDR3 region has the DNA TGTGCCACCTGGGACGGGCGAAGATATCATAGTAGTGATTGGATCAAGACGTTT. Protein sequence: CATWDGRRYHSSDWIKTF.